This T cell receptor (beta chain) was captured by sequencing in a study of neurological immune-mediated disorders. The study built unsorted libraries from 2 million PBMCs kept at -80 C. MiXCR, applied by TCRdb to the 5' RACE reads, yields one record per CDR3 protein. The sample carries approximately 36,000 distinct CDR3 sequences, 13% to 15% recorded once. This CDR3 region has 16 residues. In germline, CDR1 is LGHNA, CDR2 YSLEER. V lost 2 bases and J lost 3; bases outside the gene matches: 1. This clonotype was detected only a few times. Its antigen is as yet unknown. Overall study results and limits: No CDR3 amino acid sequences were shared by expanded clones across subjects, suggesting private repertoires in all groups.

This rearrangement joins TRBV4-3 to TRBJ2-1; 13 nucleotides line up with TRBD2. The sequencing input was PBMCs. The clonotype originates from a woman aged 45-59 years with HTLV-1-associated myelopathy (HAM/TSP). This CDR3 reads CASSQTSGGVYNEQFF. The CDR3 bases are TGCGCCAGCAGCCAAACTAGCGGGGGGGTCTACAATGAGCAGTTCTTC.